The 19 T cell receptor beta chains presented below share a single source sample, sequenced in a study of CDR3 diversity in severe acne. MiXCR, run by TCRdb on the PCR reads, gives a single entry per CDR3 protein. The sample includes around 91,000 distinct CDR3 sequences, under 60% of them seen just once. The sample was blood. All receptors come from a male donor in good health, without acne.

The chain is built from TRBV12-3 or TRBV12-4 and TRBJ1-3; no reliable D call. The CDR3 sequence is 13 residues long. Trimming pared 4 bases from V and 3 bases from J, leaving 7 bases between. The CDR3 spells CASSSRYGNTIYF. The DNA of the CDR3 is TGTGCCAGCAGTTCCCGCTATGGAAACACCATATATTTT.

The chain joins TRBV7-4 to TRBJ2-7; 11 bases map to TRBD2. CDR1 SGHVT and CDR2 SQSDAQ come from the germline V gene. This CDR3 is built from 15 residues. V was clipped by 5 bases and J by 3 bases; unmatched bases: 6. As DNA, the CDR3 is TGTGCCAGCAGCCCCACTAGCGGGAGAATCTACGAGCAGTACTTC. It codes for CASSPTSGRIYEQYF.

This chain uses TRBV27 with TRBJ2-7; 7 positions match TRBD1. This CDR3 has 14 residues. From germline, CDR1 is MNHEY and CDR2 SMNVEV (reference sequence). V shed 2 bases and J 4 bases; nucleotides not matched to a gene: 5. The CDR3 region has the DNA TGTGCCAGCAGTTTACCGGGACAGAAATACGAGCAGTACTTC. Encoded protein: CASSLPGQKYEQYF.

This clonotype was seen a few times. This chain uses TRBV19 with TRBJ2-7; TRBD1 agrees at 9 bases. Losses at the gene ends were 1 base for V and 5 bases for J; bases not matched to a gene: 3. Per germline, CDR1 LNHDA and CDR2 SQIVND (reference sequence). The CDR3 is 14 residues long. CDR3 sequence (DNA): TGTGCCAGTAGTATAGGAGGACAGGGGCACGAGCAGTACTTC. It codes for CASSIGGQGHEQYF.

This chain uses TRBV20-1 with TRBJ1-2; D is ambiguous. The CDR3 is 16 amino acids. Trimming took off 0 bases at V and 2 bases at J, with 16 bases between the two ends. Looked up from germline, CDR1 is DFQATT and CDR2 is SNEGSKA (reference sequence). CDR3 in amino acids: CSARDPNSLQNYGYTF. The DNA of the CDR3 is TGCAGTGCTAGAGATCCTAACAGCTTACAAAACTATGGCTACACCTTC.

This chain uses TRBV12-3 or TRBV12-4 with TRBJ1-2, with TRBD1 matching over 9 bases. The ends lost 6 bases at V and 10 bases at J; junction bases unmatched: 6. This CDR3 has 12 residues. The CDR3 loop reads CASSSQQGAYTF. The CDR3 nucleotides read TGTGCCAGCAGCTCACAACAGGGGGCCTACACCTTC.

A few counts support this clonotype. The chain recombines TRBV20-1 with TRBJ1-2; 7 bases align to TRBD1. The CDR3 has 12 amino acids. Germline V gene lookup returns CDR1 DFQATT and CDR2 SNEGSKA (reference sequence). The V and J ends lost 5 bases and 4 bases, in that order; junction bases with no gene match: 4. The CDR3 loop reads CSAQDRPYGYTF. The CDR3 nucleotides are TGCAGTGCTCAGGACAGGCCCTATGGCTACACCTTC.

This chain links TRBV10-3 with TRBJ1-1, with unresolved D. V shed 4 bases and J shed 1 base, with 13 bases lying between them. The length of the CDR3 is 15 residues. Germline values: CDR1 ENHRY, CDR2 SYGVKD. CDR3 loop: CAISGGTTANTEAFF. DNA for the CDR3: TGTGCCATCAGTGGGGGAACGACCGCGAACACTGAAGCTTTCTTT.

The CDR3 nucleotides are TGTGCCAGCAGCGAACAGGGGACTGGGGCCAACGTCCTGACTTTC. Amino acids: CASSEQGTGANVLTF. The chain uses TRBV7-9 and TRBJ2-6; 7 nucleotides line up with TRBD1. Germline CDR1 reads SEHNR; CDR2 reads FQNEAQ (reference sequence). This CDR3 contains 15 residues. With 5 bases clipped from V and 2 bases from J, the junction kept 3 bases outside the gene matches.

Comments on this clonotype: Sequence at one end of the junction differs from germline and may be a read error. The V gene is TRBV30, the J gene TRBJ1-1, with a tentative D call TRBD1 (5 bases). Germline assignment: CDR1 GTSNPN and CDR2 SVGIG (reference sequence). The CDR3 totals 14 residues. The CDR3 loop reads CVWSVRVSITEASF. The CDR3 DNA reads TGTGTCTGGAGTGTCAGGGTGTCGATCACTGAAGCTTCCTTT.

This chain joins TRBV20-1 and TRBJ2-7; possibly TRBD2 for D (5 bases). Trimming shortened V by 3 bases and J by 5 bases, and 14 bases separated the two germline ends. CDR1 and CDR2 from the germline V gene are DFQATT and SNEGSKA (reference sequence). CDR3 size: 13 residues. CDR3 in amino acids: CSASGPSGHEQYF. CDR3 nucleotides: TGCAGTGCTAGCGGGCCAAGCGGCCACGAGCAGTACTTC.

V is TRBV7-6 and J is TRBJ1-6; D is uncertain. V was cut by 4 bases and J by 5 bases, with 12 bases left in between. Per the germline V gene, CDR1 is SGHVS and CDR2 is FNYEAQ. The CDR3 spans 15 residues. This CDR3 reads CASSSSRADNSPLHF. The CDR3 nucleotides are TGTGCCAGCAGCTCCTCTAGGGCCGATAATTCACCCCTCCACTTT.

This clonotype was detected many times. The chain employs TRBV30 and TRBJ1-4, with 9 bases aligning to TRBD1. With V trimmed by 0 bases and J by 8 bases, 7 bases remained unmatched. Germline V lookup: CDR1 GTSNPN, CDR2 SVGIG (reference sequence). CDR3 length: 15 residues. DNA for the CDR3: TGTGCCTGGAGTGTCACAGGGGGCGAGAACGAAAAACTGTTTTTT. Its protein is CAWSVTGGENEKLFF.

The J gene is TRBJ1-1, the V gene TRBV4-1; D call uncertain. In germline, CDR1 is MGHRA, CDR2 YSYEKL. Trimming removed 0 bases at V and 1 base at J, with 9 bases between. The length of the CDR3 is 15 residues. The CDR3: CASSQDAERNTEAFF. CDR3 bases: TGCGCCAGCAGCCAAGACGCGGAGAGGAACACTGAAGCTTTCTTT.

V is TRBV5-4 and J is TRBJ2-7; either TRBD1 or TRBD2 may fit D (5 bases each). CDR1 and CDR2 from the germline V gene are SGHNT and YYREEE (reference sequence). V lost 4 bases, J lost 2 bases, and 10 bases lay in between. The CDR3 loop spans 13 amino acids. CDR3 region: CASSAGTTYEQYF. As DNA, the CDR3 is TGTGCCAGCAGCGCCGGGACCACCTACGAGCAGTACTTC.

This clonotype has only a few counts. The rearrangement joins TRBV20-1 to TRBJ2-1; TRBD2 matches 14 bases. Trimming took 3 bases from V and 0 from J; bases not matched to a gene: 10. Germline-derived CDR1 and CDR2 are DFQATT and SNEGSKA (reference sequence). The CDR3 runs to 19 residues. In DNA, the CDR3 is TGCAGTGCTAGCGCCCGACTAGCGGGAGGGCCGGTCTCCTACAATGAGCAGTTCTTC. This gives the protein CSASARLAGGPVSYNEQFF.

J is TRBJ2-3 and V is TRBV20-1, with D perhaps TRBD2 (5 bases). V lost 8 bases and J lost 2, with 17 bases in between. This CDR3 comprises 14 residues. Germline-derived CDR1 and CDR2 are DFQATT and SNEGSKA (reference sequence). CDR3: CSPSGEFFTDTQYF. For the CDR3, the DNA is TGCAGTCCCAGTGGGGAGTTTTTCACAGATACGCAGTATTTT.

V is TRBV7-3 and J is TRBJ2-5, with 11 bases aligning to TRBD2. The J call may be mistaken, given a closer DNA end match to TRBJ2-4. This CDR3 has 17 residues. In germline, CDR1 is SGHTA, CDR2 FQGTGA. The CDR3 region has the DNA TGTGCCAGCAGCTTAGGGGGACTAGCGGATACCAAAAACATTCAGTACTTC. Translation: CASSLGGLADTKNIQYF.

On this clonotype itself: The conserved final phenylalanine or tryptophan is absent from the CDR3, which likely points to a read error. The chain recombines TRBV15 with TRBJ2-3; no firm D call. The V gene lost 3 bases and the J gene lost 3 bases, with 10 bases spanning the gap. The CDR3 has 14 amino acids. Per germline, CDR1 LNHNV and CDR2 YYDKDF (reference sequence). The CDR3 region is CATSSWGSTDTQYL. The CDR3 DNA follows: TGTGCCACCAGCAGTTGGGGTAGTACAGATACGCAGTATCTT.